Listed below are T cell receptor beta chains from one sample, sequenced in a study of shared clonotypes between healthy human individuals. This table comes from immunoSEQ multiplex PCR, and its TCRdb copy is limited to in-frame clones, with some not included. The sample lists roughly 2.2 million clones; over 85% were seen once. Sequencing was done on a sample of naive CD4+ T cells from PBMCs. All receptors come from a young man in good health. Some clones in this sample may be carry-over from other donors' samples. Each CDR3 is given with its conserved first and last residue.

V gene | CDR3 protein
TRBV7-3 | CASSPGTRTDTQYF
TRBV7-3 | CASSLQGIHTEAFF
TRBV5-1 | CASSLQTGDTEAFF
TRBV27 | CASSLSKAGGLYGYTF
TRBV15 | CATSRGGSSNQPQHF
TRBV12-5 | CASGSRTRTSTDTQYF
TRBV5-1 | CASSLAPGSTDTQYF
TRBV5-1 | CASSLYRQATDTQYF
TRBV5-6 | CASSRGGQGDHQPQHF
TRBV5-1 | CASSPGTGRLPYEQYF
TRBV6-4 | CASSLAASTDTQYF
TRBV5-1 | CASSLGRAGSGELFF
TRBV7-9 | CASSHRGLAVYNEQFF
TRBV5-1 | CASSRDRDYEQYF
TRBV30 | CAWSGGTGAYQPQHF
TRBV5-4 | CASSFIDGGYYEQYF
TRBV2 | CASSPGQGIRGGYTF
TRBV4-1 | CASSQSLSSGYEQYF
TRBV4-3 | CASSQEKRDLNEQFF
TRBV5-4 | CASSLVRDTQYF
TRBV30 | CAWSPRDRNQETQYF
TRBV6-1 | CASREGGDSYEQYF
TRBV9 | CASSRSTASFYGYTF
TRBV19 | CASSIIPRLPSGNTIYF